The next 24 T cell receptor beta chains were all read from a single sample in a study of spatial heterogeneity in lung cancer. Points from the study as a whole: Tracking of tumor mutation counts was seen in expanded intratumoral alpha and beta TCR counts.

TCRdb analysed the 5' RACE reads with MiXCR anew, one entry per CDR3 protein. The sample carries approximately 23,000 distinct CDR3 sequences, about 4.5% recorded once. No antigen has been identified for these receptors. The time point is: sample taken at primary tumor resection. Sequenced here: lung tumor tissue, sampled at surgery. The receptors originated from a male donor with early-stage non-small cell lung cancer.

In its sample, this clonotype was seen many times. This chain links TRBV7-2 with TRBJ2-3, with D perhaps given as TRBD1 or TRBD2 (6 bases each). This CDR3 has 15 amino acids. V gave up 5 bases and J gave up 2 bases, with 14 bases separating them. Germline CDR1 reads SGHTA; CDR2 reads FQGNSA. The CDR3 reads CASSTNPGATDTQYF. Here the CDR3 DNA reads TGTGCCAGCAGCACAAACCCGGGGGCCACAGATACGCAGTATTTT.

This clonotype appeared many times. The CDR3: CASSLGRESLNEQFF. The DNA of the CDR3 is TGTGCCAGCAGCTTAGGGCGGGAGTCCCTCAATGAGCAGTTCTTC. V and J are TRBV7-3 and TRBJ2-1, with 7 positions matching TRBD2. This CDR3 is built from 15 residues. The V and J ends lost 2 bases and 6 bases, in that order; junction bases with no gene match: 7. Germline CDR1 and CDR2: SGHTA and FQGTGA.

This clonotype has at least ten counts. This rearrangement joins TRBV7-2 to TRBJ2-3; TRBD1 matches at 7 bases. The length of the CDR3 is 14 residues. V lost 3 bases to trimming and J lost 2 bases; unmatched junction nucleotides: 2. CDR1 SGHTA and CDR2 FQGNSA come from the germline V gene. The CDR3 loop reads CASSLDRYTDTQYF. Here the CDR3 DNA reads TGTGCCAGCAGCTTGGACAGGTACACAGATACGCAGTATTTT.

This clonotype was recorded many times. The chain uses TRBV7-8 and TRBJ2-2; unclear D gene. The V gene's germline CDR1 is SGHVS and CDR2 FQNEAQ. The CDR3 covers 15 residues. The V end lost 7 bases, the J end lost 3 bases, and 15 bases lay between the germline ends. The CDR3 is CASTSTRSYTGELFF. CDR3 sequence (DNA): TGTGCCAGCACTTCCACGAGGTCCTACACCGGGGAGCTGTTTTTT.

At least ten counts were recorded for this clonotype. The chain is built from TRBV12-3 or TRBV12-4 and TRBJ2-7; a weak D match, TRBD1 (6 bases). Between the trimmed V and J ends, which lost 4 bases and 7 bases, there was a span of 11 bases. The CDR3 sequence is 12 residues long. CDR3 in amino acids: CASSSGVGEQYF. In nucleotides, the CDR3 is TGTGCCAGCAGTTCAGGGGTGGGGGAGCAGTACTTC.

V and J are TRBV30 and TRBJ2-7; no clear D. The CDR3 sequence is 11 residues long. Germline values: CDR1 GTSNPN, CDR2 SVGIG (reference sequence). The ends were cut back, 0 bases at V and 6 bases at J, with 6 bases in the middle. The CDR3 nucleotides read TGTGCCTGGAGTGTTGGCGCCGAGCAGTACTTC. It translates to CAWSVGAEQYF.

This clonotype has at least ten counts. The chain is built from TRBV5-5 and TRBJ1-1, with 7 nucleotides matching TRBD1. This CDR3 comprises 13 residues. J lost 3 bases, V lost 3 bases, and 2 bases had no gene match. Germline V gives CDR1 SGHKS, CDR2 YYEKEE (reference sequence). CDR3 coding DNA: TGTGCCAGCAGCTCCCAGGGGGACACTGAAGCTTTCTTT. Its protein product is CASSSQGDTEAFF.

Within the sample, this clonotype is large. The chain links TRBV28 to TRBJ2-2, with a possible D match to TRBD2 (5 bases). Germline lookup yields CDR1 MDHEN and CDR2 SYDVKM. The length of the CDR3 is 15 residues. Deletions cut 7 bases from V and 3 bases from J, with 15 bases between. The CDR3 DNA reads TGTGCCAGCACCCTACAAGCGGCGTACACCGGGGAGCTGTTTTTT. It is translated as CASTLQAAYTGELFF.

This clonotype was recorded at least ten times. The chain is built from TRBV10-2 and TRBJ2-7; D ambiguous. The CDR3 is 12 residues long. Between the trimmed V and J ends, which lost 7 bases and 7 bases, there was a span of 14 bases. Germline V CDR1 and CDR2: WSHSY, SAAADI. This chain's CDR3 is CASTERLGEQYF. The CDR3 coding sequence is TGCGCCAGCACGGAACGCCTAGGGGAGCAGTACTTC.

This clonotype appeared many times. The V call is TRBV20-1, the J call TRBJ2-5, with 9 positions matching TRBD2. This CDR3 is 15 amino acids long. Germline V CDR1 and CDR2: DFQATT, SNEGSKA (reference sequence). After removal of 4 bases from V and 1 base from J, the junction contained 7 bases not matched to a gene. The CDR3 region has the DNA TGCAGTGCTAAAAGAGCGGGGGGAACCCAAGAGACCCAGTACTTC. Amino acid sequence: CSAKRAGGTQETQYF.

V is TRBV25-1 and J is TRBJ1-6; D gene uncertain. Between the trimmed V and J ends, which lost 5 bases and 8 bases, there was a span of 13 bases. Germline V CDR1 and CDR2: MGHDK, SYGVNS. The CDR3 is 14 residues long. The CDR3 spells CASSRGARDSPLHF. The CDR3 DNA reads TGTGCCAGCAGTCGGGGTGCCCGGGATTCACCCCTCCACTTT. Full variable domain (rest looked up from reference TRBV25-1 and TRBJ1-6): EADIYQTPRYLVIGTGKKITLECSQTMGHDKMYWYQQDPGMELHLIHYSYGVNSTEKGDLSSESTVSRIRTEHFPLTLESARPSHTSQYLCASSRGARDSPLHFGNGTRLTVT.

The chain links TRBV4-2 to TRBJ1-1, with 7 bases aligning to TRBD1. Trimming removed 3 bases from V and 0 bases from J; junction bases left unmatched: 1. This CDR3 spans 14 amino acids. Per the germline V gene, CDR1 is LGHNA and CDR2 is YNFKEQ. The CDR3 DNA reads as TGTGCCAGCAGCCAGGGGACAGTGAACACTGAAGCTTTCTTT. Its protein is CASSQGTVNTEAFF.

The CDR3, as DNA: TGTGCCAGCAGCGTAGGAGGATATGCATGGGGCTACACCTTC. It codes for CASSVGGYAWGYTF. This chain links TRBV14 with TRBJ1-2, with D unresolved. The ends were cut back, 5 bases at V and 8 bases at J, with 18 bases in the middle. The CDR3 loop spans 14 amino acids. CDR1 is SGHDN, CDR2 FVKESK, per germline. Together with reference TRBV14 and TRBJ1-2, the CDR3 gives the full variable domain: EAGVTQFPSHSVIEKGQTVTLRCDPISGHDNLYWYRRVMGKEIKFLLHFVKESKQDESGMPNNRFLAERTGGTYSTLKVQPAELEDSGVYFCASSVGGYAWGYTFGSGTRLTVV.

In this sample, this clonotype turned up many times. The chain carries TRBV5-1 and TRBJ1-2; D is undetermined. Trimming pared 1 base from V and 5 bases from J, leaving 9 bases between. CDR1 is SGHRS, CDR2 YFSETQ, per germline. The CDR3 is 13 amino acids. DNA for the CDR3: TGCGCCAGCAGCTTGAGTCCTTTTTATGGCTACACCTTC. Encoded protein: CASSLSPFYGYTF.

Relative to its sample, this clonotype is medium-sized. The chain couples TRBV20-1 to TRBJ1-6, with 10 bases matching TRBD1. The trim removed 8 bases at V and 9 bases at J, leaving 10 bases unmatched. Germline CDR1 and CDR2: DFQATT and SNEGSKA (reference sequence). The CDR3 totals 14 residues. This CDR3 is CSTLRGQGSSPLHF. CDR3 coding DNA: TGCAGTACCCTGAGGGGACAGGGGTCTTCACCCCTCCACTTT.

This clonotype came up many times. The CDR3 sequence: CASSLKAGLPYEQYF. Here the CDR3 DNA reads TGTGCCAGCAGTTTAAAGGCGGGACTACCTTACGAGCAGTACTTC. V is TRBV27 and J is TRBJ2-7; 7 bases align to TRBD2. Germline-derived CDR1 and CDR2 are MNHEY and SMNVEV (reference sequence). CDR3 length equals 15 residues. V gave up 2 bases and J gave up 4 bases; unmatched junction bases: 8.

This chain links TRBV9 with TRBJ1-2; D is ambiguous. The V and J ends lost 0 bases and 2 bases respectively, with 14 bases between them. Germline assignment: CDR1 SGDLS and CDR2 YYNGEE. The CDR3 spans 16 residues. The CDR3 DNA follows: TGTGCCAGCAGCGTAGGGGGTGCCTCGCGGAACTATGGCTACACCTTC. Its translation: CASSVGGASRNYGYTF.

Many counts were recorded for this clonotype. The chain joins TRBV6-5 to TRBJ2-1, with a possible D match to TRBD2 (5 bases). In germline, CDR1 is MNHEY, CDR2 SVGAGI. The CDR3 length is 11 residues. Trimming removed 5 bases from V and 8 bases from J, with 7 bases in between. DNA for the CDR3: TGTGCCAGCAGTCGGGATTATGAGCAGTTCTTC. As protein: CASSRDYEQFF.

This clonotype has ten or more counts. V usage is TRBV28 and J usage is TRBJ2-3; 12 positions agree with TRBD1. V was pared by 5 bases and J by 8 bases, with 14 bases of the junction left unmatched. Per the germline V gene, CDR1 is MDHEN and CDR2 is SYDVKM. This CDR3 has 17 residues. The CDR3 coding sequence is TGTGCCAGCAGTCCATTGGCCCCGGGACAGGGGGCGGTTACGCAGTATTTT. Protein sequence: CASSPLAPGQGAVTQYF.

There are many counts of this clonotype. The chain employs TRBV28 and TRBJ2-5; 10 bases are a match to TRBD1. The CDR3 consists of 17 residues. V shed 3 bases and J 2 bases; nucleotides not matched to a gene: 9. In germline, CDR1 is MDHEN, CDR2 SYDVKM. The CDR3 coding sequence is TGTGCCAGCAGTTTTTCCCGACAGGGGGCAGGTCAAGAGACCCAGTACTTC. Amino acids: CASSFSRQGAGQETQYF. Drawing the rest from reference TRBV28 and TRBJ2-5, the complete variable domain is DVKVTQSSRYLVKRTGEKVFLECVQDMDHENMFWYRQDPGLGLRLIYFSYDVKMKEKGDIPEGYSVSREKKERFSLILESASTNQTSMYLCASSFSRQGAGQETQYFGPGTRLLVL.

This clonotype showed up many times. The CDR3 region is CASGLVRGRFLNYGYTF. CDR3 bases: TGTGCTAGTGGTTTGGTACGAGGCAGATTCCTTAACTATGGCTACACCTTC. V gene TRBV12-5 combines with J gene TRBJ1-2; D not resolved. Deletions cut 0 bases from V and 1 base from J, with 15 bases between. CDR1 and CDR2 (germline): LGHNT, FRNRAP. The CDR3 covers 17 residues.

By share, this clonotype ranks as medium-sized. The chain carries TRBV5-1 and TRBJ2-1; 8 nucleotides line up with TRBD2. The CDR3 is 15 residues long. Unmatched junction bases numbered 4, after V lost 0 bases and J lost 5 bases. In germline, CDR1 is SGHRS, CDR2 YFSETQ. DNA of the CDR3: TGCGCCAGCAGCTTGGCACGCGGGGGGAACAATGAGCAGTTCTTC. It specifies CASSLARGGNNEQFF.

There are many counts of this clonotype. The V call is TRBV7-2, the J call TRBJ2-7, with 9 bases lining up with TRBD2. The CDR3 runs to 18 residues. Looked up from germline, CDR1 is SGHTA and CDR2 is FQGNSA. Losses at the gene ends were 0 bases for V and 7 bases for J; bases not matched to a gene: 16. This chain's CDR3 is CASSLARGSGSGRWEQYF. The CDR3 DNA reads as TGTGCCAGCAGCTTAGCGCGTGGTAGCGGGAGTGGTCGGTGGGAGCAGTACTTC.

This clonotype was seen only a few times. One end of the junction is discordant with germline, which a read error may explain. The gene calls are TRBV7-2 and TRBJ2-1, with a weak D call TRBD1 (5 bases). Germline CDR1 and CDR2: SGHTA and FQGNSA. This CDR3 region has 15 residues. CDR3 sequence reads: CASSLGLVDQIFQLF. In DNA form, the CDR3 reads TGTGCCAGCAGCTTGGGGCTGGTAGACCAGATATTTCAGCTCTTC.